Described below is a single T cell receptor (beta chain) sequence and its context. This entry belongs to a study of blood T cell repertoires in COVID-19. Background on the study: Samples came from the United States, Italy and Spain, spanning acute and convalescent COVID-19. The cDNA or gDNA used as material had been derived from T cells, B-cell-depleted T cells, or PBMCs.

V gave up 0 bases and J gave up 4 bases, with 17 bases separating them. This CDR3 region has 17 residues. Germline CDR1 reads SGDLS; CDR2 reads YYNGEE. Original handling: Reference gene primer amplification yielded estimated nucleated cell counts. Assay: immunoSEQ multiplex PCR; the TCRdb copy retains only in-frame clones and omits some. Clonal size and the V and J genes are those of that table, whereas D and trimming came from the DNA. The sample lists 84,000 or so clones, 80% occurring once. The receptor comes from a woman older than 75 with acute or convalescent COVID-19. Sequenced material: peripheral blood. The chain combines TRBV9 with TRBJ2-1, with a weak D call TRBD2 (6 bases). CDR3 sequence reads: CASSVGAGTTLYNEQFF. CDR3 bases: TGTGCCAGCAGCGTAGGGGCGGGAACAACCCTATACAATGAGCAGTTCTTC.